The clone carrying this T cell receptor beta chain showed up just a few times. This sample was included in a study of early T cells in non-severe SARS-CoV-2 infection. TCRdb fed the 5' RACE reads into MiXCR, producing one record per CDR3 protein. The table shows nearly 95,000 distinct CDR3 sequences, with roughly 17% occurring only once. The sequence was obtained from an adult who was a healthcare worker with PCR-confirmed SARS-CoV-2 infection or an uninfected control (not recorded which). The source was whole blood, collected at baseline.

CDR3 bases: TGTGCCAGCGGGCTAGACAGCCCCAATGAGCAGTTCTTC. Its translation: CASGLDSPNEQFF. V and J are TRBV6-2 or TRBV6-3 and TRBJ2-1, with D perhaps TRBD1 (5 bases). Germline CDR1 reads MNHEY; CDR2 reads SVGEGT. This CDR3 is built from 13 residues. The V end lost 8 bases, the J end lost 6 bases, and 14 bases lay between the germline ends.